This TCR beta chain was profiled in a study of cytomegalovirus exposure and HLA in healthy donors. Study-level results: Reports indicate that TCR beta sequences accurately predicted the HLA-A and HLA-B alleles of most subjects. Overall, some 160 TCR beta chains were annotated as cytomegalovirus-associated. Per a prior analysis, the majority of TCR beta V segments were productive roughly 87% or roughly 30% of the time.

A note on this clone: Its antigen is not known.

13 Jbeta primers and 60 Vbeta primers were used for the PCR. Profiling relied on immunoSEQ multiplex PCR, and the TCRdb table lists in-frame clones only, not all of them. Counted here are about 75,000 clones, approximately 80% occurring once; the ten biggest clones make up 15% to 20%. Germline V gene sequence: CDR1 SGHNT, CDR2 YYREEE (reference sequence). Between the trimmed V and J ends, which lost 4 bases and 9 bases, there was a span of 19 bases. The length of the CDR3 is 14 residues. The chain recombines TRBV5-4 with TRBJ1-2; the D is unclear. The material sequenced was PBMCs. The TCR originated in a man in his 70s in good health and CMV-seropositive. The CDR3 bases are TGTGCCAGCAGCCGATCGCGTTCTAGAGAAAGCTACACCTTC. Its protein is CASSRSRSRESYTF.